What follows is one T cell receptor beta chain and its context. Some clones are missing from TCRdb's copy, which holds only in-frame ones; the method was immunoSEQ multiplex PCR. The sample shows some 330,000 clones, roughly 90% of them seen only once. The data derive from a study of blood T cell repertoires in COVID-19. V lost 5 bases to trimming and J lost 1 base, with 9 bases between them. The germline CDR1 and CDR2 sequences are GTSNPN and SVGIG (reference sequence). This CDR3 has 13 residues. J is TRBJ1-3 and V is TRBV30; D is undetermined. This sequence originates from a woman in her forties or fifties with active or convalescent COVID-19. The sequenced sample consisted of peripheral blood. The CDR3 sequence is CAWDGGSGNTIYF. The CDR3 DNA reads TGTGCCTGGGACGGAGGATCTGGAAACACCATATATTTT. The full variable domain, completed using reference TRBV30 and TRBJ1-3, is SQTIHQWPATLVQPVGSPLSLECTVEGTSNPNLYWYRQAAGRGLQLLFYSVGIGQISSEVPQNLSASRPQDRQFILSSKKLLLSDSGFYLCAWDGGSGNTIYFGEGSWLTVV.